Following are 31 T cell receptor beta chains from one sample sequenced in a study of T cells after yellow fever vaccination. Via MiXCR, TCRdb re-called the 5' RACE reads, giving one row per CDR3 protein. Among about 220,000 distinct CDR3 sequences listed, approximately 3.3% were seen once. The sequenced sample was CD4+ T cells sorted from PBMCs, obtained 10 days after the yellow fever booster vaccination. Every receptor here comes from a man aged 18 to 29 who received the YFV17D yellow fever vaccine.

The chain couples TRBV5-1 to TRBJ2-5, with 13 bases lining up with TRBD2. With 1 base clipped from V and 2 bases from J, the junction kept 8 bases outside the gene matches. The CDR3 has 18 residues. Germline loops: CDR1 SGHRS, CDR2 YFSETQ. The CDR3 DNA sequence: TGCGCCAGCAGCTTGCCCCGGACTAGCGGGGGTACTCAAGAGACCCAGTACTTC. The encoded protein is CASSLPRTSGGTQETQYF.

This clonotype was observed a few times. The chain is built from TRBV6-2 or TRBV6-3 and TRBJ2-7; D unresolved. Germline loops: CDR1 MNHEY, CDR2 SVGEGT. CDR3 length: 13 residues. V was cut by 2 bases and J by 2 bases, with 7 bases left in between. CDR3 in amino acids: CASSYRWAYEQYF. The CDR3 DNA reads TGTGCCAGCAGTTACAGGTGGGCCTACGAGCAGTACTTC.

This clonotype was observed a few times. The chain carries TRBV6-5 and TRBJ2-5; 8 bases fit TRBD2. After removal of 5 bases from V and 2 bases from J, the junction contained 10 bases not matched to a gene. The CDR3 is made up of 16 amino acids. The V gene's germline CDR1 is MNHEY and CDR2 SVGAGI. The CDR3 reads CASSRPGGAYQETQYF. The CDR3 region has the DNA TGTGCCAGCAGTCGACCCGGGGGGGCCTATCAAGAGACCCAGTACTTC.

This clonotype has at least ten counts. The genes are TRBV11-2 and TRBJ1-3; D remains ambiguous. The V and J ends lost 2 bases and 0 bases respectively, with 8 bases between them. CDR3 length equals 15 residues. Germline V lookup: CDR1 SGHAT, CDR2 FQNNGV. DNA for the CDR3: TGTGCCAGCAGCTTACAGAGGAGCTCTGGAAACACCATATATTTT. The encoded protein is CASSLQRSSGNTIYF. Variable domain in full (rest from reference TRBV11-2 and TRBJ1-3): EAGVAQSPRYKIIEKRQSVAFWCNPISGHATLYWYQQILGQGPKLLIQFQNNGVVDDSQLPKDRFSAERLKGVDSTLKIQPAKLEDSAVYLCASSLQRSSGNTIYFGEGSWLTVV.

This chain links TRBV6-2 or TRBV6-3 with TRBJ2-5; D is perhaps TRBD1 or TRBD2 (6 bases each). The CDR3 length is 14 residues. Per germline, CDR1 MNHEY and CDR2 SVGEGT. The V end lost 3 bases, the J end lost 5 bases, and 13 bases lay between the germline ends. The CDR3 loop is CASSYEGGTETQYF. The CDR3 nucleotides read TGTGCCAGCAGTTATGAGGGGGGCACTGAGACCCAGTACTTC.

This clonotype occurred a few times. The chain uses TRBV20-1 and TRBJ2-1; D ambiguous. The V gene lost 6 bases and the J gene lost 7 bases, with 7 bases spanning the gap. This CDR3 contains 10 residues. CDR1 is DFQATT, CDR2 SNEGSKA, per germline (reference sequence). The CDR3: CSAYGNEQFF. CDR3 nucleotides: TGCAGTGCCTACGGGAATGAGCAGTTCTTC.

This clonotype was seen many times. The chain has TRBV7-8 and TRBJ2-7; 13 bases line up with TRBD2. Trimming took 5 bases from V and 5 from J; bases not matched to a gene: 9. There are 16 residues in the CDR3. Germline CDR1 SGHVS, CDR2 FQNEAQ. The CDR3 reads CASSASGLAGADEQYF. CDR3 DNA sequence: TGTGCCAGCAGCGCAAGCGGACTAGCGGGGGCAGACGAGCAGTACTTC. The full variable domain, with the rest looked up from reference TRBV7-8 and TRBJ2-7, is GAGVSQSPRYKVAKRGQDVALRCDPISGHVSLFWYQQALGQGPEFLTYFQNEAQLDKSGLPSDRFFAERPEGSVSTLKIQRTQQEDSAVYLCASSASGLAGADEQYFGPGTRLTVT.

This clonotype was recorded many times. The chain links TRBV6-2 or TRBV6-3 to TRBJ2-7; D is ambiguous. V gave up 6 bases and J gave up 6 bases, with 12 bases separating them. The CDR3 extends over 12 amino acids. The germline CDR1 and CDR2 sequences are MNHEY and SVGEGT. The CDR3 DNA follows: TGTGCCAGCAGCCTCAACTATGGCGAGCAGTACGTC. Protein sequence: CASSLNYGEQYV.

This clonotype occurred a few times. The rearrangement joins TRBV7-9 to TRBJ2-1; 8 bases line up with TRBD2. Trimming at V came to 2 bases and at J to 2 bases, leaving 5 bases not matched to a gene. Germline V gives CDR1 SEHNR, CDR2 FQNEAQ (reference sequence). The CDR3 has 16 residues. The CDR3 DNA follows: TGTGCCAGCAGCTTATCGTTAGCGGGGACCTACAATGAGCAGTTCTTC. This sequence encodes CASSLSLAGTYNEQFF.

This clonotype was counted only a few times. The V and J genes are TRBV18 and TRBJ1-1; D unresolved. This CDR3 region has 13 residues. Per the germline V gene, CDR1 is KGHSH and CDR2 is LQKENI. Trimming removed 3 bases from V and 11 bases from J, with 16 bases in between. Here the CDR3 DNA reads TGTGCCAGCTCACCGGTTGTAGGCTCGGGGGCTTTCTTT. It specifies CASSPVVGSGAFF.

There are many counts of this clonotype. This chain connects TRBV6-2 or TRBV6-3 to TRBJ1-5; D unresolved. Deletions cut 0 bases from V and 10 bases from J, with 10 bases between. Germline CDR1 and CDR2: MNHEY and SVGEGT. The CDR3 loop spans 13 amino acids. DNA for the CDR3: TGTGCCAGCAGTTACTCCGAGGCCCGACCCCAGCATTTT. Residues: CASSYSEARPQHF.

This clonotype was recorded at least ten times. CDR3 sequence: CASSLSAAGSSWGYTF. DNA for the CDR3: TGTGCCAGCAGTTTAAGTGCGGCCGGATCCTCTTGGGGCTACACCTTC. The genes are TRBV12-3 or TRBV12-4 and TRBJ1-2, with D uncertain. V was shortened by 2 bases and J by 8 bases, with 21 bases between the two germline ends. The CDR3 length is 16 residues.

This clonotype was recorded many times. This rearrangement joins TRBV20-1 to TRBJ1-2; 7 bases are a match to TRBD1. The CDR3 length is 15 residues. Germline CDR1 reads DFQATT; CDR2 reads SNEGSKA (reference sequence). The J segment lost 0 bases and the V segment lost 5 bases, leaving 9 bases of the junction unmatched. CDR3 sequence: CSAQEDGTANYGYTF. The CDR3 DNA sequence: TGCAGTGCTCAAGAGGATGGGACAGCTAACTATGGCTACACCTTC.

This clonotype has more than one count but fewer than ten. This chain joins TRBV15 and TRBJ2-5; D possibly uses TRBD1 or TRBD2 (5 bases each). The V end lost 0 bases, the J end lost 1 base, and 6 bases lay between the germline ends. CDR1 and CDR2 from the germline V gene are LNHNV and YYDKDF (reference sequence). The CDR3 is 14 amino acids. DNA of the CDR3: TGTGCCACCAGCAGAGATGGGGGCCAAGAGACCCAGTACTTC. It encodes CATSRDGGQETQYF.

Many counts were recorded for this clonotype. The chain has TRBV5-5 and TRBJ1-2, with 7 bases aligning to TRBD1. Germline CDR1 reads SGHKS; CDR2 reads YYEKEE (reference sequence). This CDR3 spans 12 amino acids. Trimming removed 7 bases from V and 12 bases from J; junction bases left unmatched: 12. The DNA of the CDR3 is TGTGCCAGCGACAGGGCACTTAGGTCTCACACCTTC. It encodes CASDRALRSHTF.

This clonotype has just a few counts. The CDR3 spells CASSQGPATDTQYF. In DNA, the CDR3 is TGTGCCAGCAGCCAAGGGCCAGCTACAGATACGCAGTATTTT. V and J are TRBV4-2 and TRBJ2-3; D gene uncertain. The germline gives CDR1 LGHNA, CDR2 YNFKEQ. The V end was cut by 1 base, the J end by 3 bases, with 8 bases between. CDR3 length equals 14 residues.

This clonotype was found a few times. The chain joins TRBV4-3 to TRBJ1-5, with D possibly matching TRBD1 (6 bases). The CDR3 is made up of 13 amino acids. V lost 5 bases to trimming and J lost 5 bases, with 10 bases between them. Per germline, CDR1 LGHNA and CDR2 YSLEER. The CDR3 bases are TGCGCCAGCAGCGGGGACATAGATCAGCCCCAGCATTTT. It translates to CASSGDIDQPQHF.

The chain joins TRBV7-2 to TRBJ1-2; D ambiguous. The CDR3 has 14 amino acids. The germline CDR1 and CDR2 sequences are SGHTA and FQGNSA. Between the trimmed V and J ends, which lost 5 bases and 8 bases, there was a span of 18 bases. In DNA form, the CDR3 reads TGTGCCAGCAGCCGATCGGCAGGACTTAAGGGCTACACCTTC. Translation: CASSRSAGLKGYTF. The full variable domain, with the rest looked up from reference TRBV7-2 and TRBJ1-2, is GAGVSQSPSNKVTEKGKDVELRCDPISGHTALYWYRQSLGQGLEFLIYFQGNSAPDKSGLPSDRFSAERTGGSVSTLTIQRTQQEDSAVYLCASSRSAGLKGYTFGSGTRLTVV.

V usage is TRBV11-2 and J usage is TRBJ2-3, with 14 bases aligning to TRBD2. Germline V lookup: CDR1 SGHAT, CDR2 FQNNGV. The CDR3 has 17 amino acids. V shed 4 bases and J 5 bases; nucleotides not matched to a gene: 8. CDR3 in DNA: TGTGCCAGCAGCTCATCCGGACTAGCGGGGGGTGTAGATACGCAGTATTTT. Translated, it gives CASSSSGLAGGVDTQYF.

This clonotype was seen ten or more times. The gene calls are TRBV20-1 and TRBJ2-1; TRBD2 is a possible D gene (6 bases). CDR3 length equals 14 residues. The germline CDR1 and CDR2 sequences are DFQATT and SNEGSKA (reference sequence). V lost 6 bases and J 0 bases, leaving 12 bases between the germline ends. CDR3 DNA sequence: TGCAGTGCCGGCGGGACGGCCTCCTACAATGAGCAGTTCTTC. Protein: CSAGGTASYNEQFF.

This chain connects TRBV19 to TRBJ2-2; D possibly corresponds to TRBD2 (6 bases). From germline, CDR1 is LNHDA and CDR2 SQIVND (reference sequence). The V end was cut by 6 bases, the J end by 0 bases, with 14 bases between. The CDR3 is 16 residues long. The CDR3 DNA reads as TGTGCCAGTAGCTCTATTGGGACTCCGAACACCGGGGAGCTGTTTTTT. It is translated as CASSSIGTPNTGELFF.

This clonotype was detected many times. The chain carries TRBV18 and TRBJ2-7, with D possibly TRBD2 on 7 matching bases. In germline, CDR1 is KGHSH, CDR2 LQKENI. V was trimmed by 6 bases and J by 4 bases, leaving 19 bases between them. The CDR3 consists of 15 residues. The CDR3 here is CASSLGGASNYEQYF. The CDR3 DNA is TGTGCCAGCTCCCTAGGGGGGGCGTCTAATTACGAGCAGTACTTC.

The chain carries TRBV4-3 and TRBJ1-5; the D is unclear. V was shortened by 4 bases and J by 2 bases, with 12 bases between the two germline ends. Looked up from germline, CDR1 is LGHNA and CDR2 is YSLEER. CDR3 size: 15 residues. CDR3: CASSPKAFGNQPQHF. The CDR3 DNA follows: TGCGCCAGCAGCCCAAAGGCTTTCGGCAATCAGCCCCAGCATTTT.

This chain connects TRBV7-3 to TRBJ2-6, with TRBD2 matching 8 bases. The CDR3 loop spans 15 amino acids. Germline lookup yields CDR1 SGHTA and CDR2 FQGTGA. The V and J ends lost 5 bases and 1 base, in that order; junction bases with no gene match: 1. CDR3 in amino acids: CASSTGGSGANVLTF. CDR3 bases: TGTGCCAGCAGCACGGGGGGGTCTGGGGCCAACGTCCTGACTTTC.

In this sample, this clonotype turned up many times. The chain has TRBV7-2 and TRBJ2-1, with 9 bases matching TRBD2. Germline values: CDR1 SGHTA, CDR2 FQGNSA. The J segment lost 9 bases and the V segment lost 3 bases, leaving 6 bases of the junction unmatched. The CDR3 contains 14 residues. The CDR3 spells CASSFGLAGSEQFF. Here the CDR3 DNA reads TGTGCCAGCAGCTTCGGTCTAGCGGGGTCTGAGCAGTTCTTC. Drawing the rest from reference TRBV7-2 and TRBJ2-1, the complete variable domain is GAGVSQSPSNKVTEKGKDVELRCDPISGHTALYWYRQSLGQGLEFLIYFQGNSAPDKSGLPSDRFSAERTGGSVSTLTIQRTQQEDSAVYLCASSFGLAGSEQFFGPGTRLTVL.

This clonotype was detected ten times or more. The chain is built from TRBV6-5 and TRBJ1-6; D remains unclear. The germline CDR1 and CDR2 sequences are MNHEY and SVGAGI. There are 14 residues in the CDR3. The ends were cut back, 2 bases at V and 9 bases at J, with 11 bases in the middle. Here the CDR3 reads CASSYRDIGSPLHF. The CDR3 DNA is TGTGCCAGCAGTTACAGGGATATTGGTTCACCCCTCCACTTT.

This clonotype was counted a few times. Here the CDR3 DNA reads TGTGCCAGCAGTTTGGGGGACAGTTTTAACACTGAAGCTTTCTTT. This sequence encodes CASSLGDSFNTEAFF. This chain joins TRBV6-2 or TRBV6-3 and TRBJ1-1, with 7 bases lining up with TRBD1. There are 15 residues in the CDR3. Germline V gene lookup returns CDR1 MNHEY and CDR2 SVGEGT. Germline trimming cut 4 bases from V and 2 bases from J; bases unmatched to any gene: 7.

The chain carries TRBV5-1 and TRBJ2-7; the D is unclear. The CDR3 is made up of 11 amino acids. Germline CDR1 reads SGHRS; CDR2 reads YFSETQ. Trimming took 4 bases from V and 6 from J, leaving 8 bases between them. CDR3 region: CASSALGEQYF. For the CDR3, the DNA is TGCGCCAGCAGCGCGCTTGGCGAGCAGTACTTC.

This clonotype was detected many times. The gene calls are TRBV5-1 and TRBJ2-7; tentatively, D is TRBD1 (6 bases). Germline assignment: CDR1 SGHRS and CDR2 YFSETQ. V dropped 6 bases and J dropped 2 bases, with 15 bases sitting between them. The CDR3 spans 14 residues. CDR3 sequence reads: CASTRGGRTYEQYF. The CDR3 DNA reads TGCGCCAGCACTCGTGGGGGCCGAACCTACGAGCAGTACTTC.

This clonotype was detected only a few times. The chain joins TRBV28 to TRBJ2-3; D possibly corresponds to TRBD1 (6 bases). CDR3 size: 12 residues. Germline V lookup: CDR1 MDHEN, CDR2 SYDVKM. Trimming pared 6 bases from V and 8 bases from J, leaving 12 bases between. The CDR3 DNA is TGTGCCAGCAGCCAGGGACAACCTACGCAGTATTTT. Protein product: CASSQGQPTQYF.

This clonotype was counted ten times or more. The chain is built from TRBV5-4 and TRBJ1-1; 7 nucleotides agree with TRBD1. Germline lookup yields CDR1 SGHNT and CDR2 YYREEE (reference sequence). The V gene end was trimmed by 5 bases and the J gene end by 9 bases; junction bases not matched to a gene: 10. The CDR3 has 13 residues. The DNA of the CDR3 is TGTGCCAGCAGGCGAGAACAGGGGACTCAAGCTTTCTTT. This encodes CASRREQGTQAFF.